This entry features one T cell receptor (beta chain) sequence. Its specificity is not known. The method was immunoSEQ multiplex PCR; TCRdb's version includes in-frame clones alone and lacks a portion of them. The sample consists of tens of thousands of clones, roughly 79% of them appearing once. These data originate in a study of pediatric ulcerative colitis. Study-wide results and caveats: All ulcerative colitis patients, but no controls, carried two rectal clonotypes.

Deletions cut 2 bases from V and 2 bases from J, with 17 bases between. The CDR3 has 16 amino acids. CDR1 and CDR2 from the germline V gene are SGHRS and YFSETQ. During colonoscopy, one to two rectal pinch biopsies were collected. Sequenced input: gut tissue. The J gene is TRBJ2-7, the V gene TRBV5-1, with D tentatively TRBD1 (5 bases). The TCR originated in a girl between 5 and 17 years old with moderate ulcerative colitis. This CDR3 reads CASSFELGHRTYEQYF. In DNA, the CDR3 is TGCGCCAGCAGCTTCGAATTAGGACACCGAACCTACGAGCAGTACTTC.